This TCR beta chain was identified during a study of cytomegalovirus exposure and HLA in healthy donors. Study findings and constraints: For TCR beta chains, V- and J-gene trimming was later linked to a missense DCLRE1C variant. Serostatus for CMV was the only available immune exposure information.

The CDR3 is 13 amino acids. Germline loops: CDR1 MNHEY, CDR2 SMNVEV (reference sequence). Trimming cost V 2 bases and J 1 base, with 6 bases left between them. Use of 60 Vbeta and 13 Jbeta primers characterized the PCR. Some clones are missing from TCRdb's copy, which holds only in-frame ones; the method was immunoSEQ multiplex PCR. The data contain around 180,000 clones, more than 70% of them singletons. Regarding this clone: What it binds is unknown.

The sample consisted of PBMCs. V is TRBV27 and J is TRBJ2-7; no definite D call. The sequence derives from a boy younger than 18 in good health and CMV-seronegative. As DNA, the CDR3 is TGTGCCAGCAGTTTAGCACGGTCCTACGAGCAGTACTTC. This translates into CASSLARSYEQYF.